The clone carrying this T cell receptor beta chain has at least ten counts. Its antigen remains unknown. Trimming removed 1 base from V and 8 bases from J, with 18 bases in between. The CDR3 consists of 16 residues. Germline CDR1 and CDR2: SGHVS and FQNEAQ. These data are taken from a study of human T cells and chemical hapten exposure. Study observations and caveats: The donor cohort had alopecia, so its immune response may not match that of healthy people.

Separate cDNA molecules received unique molecular identifiers, which the library attached to them. Per the original methods: The median was around 100,000 TCRs per sample, ranging roughly 20,000 to 750,000. TCRdb passed the RACE reads through MiXCR, listing each CDR3 protein once. The V and J calls were determined by TCRdb, not by the authors. There are 100,000 or so distinct CDR3 sequences in the sample; roughly 9.6% occur only once, and more than 2% lies in the top ten. The time point was: patch test 2, 6 weeks after DPC sensitization. Treatment here: therapeutic diphenylcyclopropenone sensitization with weekly scalp DPC. Extraction yielded total RNA from whole blood (unfractionated).

Source: whole blood, taken in connection with sensitization to the hapten diphenylcyclopropenone (DPC). The sequence derives from a man aged 35 to 55 with alopecia areata. Some clones in this sample may be carry-over from other donors' samples. This chain joins TRBV7-8 and TRBJ2-4; D unclear. The CDR3 sequence is CASSLEALVGRDIQYF. CDR3 nucleotides: TGTGCCAGCAGCTTAGAGGCCTTGGTGGGTCGGGACATTCAGTACTTC.